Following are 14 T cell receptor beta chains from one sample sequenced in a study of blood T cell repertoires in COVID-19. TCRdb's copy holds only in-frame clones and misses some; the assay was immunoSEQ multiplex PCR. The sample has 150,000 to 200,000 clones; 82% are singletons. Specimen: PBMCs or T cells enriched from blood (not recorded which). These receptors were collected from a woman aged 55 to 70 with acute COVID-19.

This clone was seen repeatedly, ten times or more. CDR3 bases: TGTGCCAGCAGCTTAGCCCCAGGGGACGAACAGTTCTTC. Translation: CASSLAPGDEQFF. The chain recombines TRBV7-6 with TRBJ2-1; perhaps TRBD1 as D (6 bases). Germline lookup yields CDR1 SGHVS and CDR2 FNYEAQ. CDR3 size: 13 residues. Trimming cost V 0 bases and J 13 bases, with 13 bases left between them.

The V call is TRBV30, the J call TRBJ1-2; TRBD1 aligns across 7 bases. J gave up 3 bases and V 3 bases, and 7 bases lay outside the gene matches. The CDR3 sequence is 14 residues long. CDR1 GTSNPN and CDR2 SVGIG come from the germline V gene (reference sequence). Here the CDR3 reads CAWRKTGRYYGYTF. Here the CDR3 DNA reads TGTGCCTGGAGGAAGACAGGGCGGTACTATGGCTACACCTTC. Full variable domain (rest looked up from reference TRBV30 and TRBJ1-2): SQTIHQWPATLVQPVGSPLSLECTVEGTSNPNLYWYRQAAGRGLQLLFYSVGIGQISSEVPQNLSASRPQDRQFILSSKKLLLSDSGFYLCAWRKTGRYYGYTFGSGTRLTVV.

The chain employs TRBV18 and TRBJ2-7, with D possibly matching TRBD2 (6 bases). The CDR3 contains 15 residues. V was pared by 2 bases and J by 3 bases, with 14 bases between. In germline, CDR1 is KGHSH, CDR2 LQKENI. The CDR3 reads CASSPAGGGFYEQYF. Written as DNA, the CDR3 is TGTGCCAGCTCACCAGCCGGGGGAGGATTCTACGAGCAGTACTTC.

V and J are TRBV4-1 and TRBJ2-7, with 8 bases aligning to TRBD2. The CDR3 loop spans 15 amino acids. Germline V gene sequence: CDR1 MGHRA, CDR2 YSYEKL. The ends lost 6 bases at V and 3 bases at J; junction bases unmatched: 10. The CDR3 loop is CASRLSGTKDYEQYF. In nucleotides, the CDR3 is TGCGCCAGCAGGCTTAGCGGGACAAAGGACTACGAGCAGTACTTC.

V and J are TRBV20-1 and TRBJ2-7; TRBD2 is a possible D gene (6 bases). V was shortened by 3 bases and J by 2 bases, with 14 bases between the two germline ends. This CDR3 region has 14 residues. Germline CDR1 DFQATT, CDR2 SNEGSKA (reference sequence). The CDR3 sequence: CSASKGRGTYEQYF. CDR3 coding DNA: TGCAGTGCTAGTAAGGGGCGGGGAACCTACGAGCAGTACTTC.

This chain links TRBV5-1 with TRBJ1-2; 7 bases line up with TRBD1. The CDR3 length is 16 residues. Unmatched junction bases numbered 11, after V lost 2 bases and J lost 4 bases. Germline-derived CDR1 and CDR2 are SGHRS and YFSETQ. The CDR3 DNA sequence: TGCGCCAGCAGCTTCTCCGACAGGGCCCCGGTCTATGGCTACACCTTC. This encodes CASSFSDRAPVYGYTF.

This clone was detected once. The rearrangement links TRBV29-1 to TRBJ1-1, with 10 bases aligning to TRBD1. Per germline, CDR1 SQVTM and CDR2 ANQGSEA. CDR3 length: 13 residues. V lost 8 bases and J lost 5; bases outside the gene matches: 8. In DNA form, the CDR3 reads TGCAGCCCTGACAGGGGGCCGAGGACTGAAGCTTTCTTT. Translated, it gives CSPDRGPRTEAFF.

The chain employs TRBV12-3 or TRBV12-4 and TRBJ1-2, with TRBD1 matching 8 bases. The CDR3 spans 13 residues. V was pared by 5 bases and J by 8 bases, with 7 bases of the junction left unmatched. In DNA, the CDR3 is TGTGCCAGCAGTCTCGACAGGGGTAGGGGCTACACCTTC. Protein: CASSLDRGRGYTF.

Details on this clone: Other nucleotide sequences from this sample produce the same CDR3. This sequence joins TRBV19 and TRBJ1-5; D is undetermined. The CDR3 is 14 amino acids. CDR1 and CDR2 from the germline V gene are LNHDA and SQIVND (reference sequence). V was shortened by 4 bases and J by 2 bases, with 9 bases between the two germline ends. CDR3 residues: CASSTGGGNQPQHF. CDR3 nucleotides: TGTGCCAGTAGTACTGGCGGCGGCAATCAGCCCCAGCATTTT.

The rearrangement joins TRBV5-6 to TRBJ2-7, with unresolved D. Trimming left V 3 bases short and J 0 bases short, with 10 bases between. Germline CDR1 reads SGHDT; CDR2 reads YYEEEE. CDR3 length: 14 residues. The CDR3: CASSSGPDSYEQYF. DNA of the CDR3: TGTGCCAGCAGCTCAGGTCCGGACTCCTACGAGCAGTACTTC.

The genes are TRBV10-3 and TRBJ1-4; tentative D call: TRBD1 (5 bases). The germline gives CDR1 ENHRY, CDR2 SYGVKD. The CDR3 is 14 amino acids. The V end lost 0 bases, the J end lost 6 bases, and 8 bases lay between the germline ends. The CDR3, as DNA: TGTGCCATCAGTGAGTCAGGGGATGATGAAAAACTGTTTTTT. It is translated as CAISESGDDEKLFF.

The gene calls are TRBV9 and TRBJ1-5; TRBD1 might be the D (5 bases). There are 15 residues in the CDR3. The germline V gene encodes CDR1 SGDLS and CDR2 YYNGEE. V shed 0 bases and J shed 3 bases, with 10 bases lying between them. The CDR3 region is CASSVEGTANQPQHF. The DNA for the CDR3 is TGTGCCAGCAGCGTAGAAGGGACTGCCAATCAGCCCCAGCATTTT.

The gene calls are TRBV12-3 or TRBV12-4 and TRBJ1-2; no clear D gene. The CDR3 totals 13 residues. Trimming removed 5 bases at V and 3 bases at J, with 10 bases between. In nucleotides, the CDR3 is TGTGCCAGCAGTCCGGGGTTAGACTATGGCTACACCTTC. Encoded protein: CASSPGLDYGYTF.

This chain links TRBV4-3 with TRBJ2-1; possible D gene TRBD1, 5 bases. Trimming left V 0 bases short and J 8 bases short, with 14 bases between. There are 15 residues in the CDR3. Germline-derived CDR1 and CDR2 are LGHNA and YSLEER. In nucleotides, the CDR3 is TGCGCCAGCAGCCAAGAAGTGCAGGGCCGGGATGAGCAGTTCTTC. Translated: CASSQEVQGRDEQFF.